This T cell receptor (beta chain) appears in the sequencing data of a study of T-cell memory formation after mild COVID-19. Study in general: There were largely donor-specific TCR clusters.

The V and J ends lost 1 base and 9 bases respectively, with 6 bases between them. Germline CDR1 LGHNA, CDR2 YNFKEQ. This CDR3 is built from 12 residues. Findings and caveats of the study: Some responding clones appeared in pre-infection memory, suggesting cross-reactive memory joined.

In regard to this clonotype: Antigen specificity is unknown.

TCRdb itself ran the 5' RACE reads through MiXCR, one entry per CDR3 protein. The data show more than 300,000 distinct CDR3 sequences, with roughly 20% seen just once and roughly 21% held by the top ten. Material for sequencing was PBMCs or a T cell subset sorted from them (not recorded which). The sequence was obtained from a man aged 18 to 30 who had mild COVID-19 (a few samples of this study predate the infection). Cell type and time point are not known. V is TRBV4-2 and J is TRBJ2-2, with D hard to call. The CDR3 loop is CASSQGSWELFF. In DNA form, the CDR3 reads TGTGCCAGCAGCCAAGGCTCCTGGGAGCTGTTTTTT.